This entry lists 18 T cell receptor beta chains sequenced from one sample in a study of T cells in Graves' hyperthyroidism and ophthalmopathy. TCR beta CDR3 region amplification was performed from RNA transcripts. The TCR CDR3 first-round RT-PCR relied on the HTBI primer set. TCRdb analysed the multiplex PCR reads with MiXCR anew, one entry per CDR3 protein. The table has around 600,000 distinct CDR3 sequences, roughly 46% seen once. Sequencing input: peripheral blood or thyroid tissue (not recorded which). The receptors were sampled from an adult man with Graves' disease, either hyperthyroidism or ophthalmopathy (not recorded which).

J is TRBJ1-1 and V is TRBV19, with 12 bases matching TRBD1. J lost 3 bases, V lost 7 bases, and 12 bases had no gene match. Germline CDR1 LNHDA, CDR2 SQIVND (reference sequence). This CDR3 contains 17 residues. The CDR3 DNA reads as TGTGCCAGTATGTCCGGGACAGGGGGCGCGGGATACACTGAAGCTTTCTTT. As protein: CASMSGTGGAGYTEAFF.

The chain employs TRBV12-3 or TRBV12-4 and TRBJ2-7; 8 bases line up with TRBD2. The CDR3 has 14 amino acids. Trimming at V came to 2 bases and at J to 4 bases, leaving 4 bases not matched to a gene. The CDR3 is CASSLSGGKYEQYF. CDR3 DNA sequence: TGTGCCAGCAGTTTATCGGGGGGGAAGTACGAGCAGTACTTC.

This clonotype appeared a single time. The chain has TRBV2 and TRBJ1-6, with D unresolved. V was shortened by 3 bases and J by 9 bases, with 9 bases between the two germline ends. CDR1 is SNHLY and CDR2 is FYNNEI in the germline V gene. CDR3 length: 13 residues. The CDR3 nucleotides are TGTGCCAGCAGTGATGGGTGGGGTTCACCCCTCCACTTT. It yields the protein CASSDGWGSPLHF.

This chain connects TRBV7-3 to TRBJ1-2; D is undetermined. Trimming removed 4 bases at V and 12 bases at J, with 12 bases between. The CDR3 spans 11 residues. CDR1 and CDR2 from the germline V gene are SGHTA and FQGTGA. CDR3 DNA sequence: TGTGCCAGCAGCTACCCGGGAACTGACACCTTC. Amino acid sequence: CASSYPGTDTF.

This chain links TRBV9 with TRBJ1-6; perhaps TRBD1 as D (5 bases). With 4 bases removed from V and 11 bases from J, the gap between germline ends came to 25 bases. The CDR3 consists of 17 residues. The germline V gene has CDR1 SGDLS and CDR2 YYNGEE. The CDR3 sequence is CASSLVRVWTGHAPLHF. CDR3 DNA: TGTGCCAGCAGCTTGGTTAGAGTTTGGACGGGGCATGCACCCCTCCACTTT. The complete variable domain, with remaining parts taken from reference TRBV9 and TRBJ1-6, reads DSGVTQTPKHLITATGQRVTLRCSPRSGDLSVYWYQQSLDQGLQFLIQYYNGEERAKGNILERFSAQQFPDLHSELNLSSLELGDSALYFCASSLVRVWTGHAPLHFGNGTRLTVT.

Points on this clonotype: An end of the junction differs from the germline gene, which may be a read error. The chain combines TRBV7-6 with TRBJ2-5; tentative D call: TRBD2 (7 bases). CDR3 length: 16 amino acids. The germline V gene has CDR1 SGHVS and CDR2 FNYEAQ. This CDR3 reads CASSLVTSGTQETQYF. In DNA, the CDR3 is TGTGCTAGCAGCTTGGTAACCAGCGGGACACAAGAGACCCAGTACTTC.

The V call is TRBV12-3 or TRBV12-4, the J call TRBJ1-1, with TRBD1 as a possible D gene (6 bases). V lost 8 bases to trimming and J lost 6 bases, with 13 bases between them. The CDR3 consists of 12 residues. In DNA, the CDR3 is TGTGCCAGCGGTACAGGGATCGCTGAAGCTTTCTTT. It specifies CASGTGIAEAFF.

The table lists this clonotype with a few counts. V and J are TRBV7-2 and TRBJ2-7; TRBD1 matches 11 bases. Germline lookup yields CDR1 SGHTA and CDR2 FQGNSA. V shed 5 bases and J 3 bases; nucleotides not matched to a gene: 9. The CDR3 totals 16 residues. The CDR3 DNA sequence: TGTGCCAGCAGCCGGGTCCGGGACAGGGGGGACTACGAGCAGTACTTC. Its protein is CASSRVRDRGDYEQYF.

There are many counts of this clonotype. This chain connects TRBV7-9 to TRBJ1-3; no reliable D call. Germline V gene data show CDR1 as SEHNR and CDR2 as FQNEAQ (reference sequence). CDR3 length: 12 amino acids. Trimming pared 5 bases from V and 6 bases from J, leaving 8 bases between. DNA of the CDR3: TGTGCCAGCAGCCCAGACATAAACACCATATATTTT. Residues: CASSPDINTIYF.

This chain joins TRBV7-2 and TRBJ2-7, with no clear D. The V gene lost 6 bases and the J gene lost 4 bases, with 16 bases spanning the gap. The CDR3 runs 14 residues. In germline, CDR1 is SGHTA, CDR2 FQGNSA. CDR3 in DNA: TGTGCCAGCAGTTTTAGTGGGTCCCTTTACGAGCAGTACTTC. It translates to CASSFSGSLYEQYF.

V and J are TRBV24-1 and TRBJ2-7, with 11 bases matching TRBD1. CDR1 and CDR2 from the germline V gene are KGHDR and SFDVKD. The V gene end was trimmed by 2 bases and the J gene end by 3 bases; junction bases not matched to a gene: 5. The CDR3 is 16 residues long. The CDR3 sequence is CATSDSRDRGDYEQYF. CDR3 DNA: TGTGCCACCAGTGATTCTCGGGACAGGGGGGACTACGAGCAGTACTTC.

This clonotype was recorded once. CDR3 sequence reads: CASSYSCQGFRGYTF. CDR3 nucleotide sequence: TGTGCCAGCAGTTACTCGTGTCAGGGATTTCGTGGCTACACCTTC. The V and J genes are TRBV6-8 and TRBJ1-2; possible D gene TRBD1, 5 bases. Trimming pared 0 bases from V and 7 bases from J, leaving 15 bases between. The length of the CDR3 is 15 residues. From germline, CDR1 is MNHGY and CDR2 SAAAGT.

The chain is built from TRBV6-5 and TRBJ1-1, with D unresolved. V lost 0 bases and J 3 bases, leaving 14 bases between the germline ends. This CDR3 has 16 residues. Germline V gene lookup returns CDR1 MNHEY and CDR2 SVGAGI. CDR3 loop: CASSYSKRVGDTEAFF. DNA for the CDR3: TGTGCCAGCAGTTACTCGAAAAGGGTTGGCGACACTGAAGCTTTCTTT.

This clonotype was recorded many times. This sequence joins TRBV29-1 and TRBJ1-3; the D is unclear. Between the trimmed V and J ends, which lost 7 bases and 6 bases, there was a span of 16 bases. There are 13 residues in the CDR3. The V gene's germline CDR1 is SQVTM and CDR2 ANQGSEA. The CDR3 DNA follows: TGCAGCGCCGACCTGAGGGAGGCAAACACCATATATTTT. Protein sequence: CSADLREANTIYF. The whole variable domain, filled in from reference TRBV29-1 and TRBJ1-3, reads SAVISQKPSRDICQRGTSLTIQCQVDSQVTMMFWYRQQPGQSLTLIATANQGSEATYESGFVIDKFPISRPNLTFSTLTVSNMSPEDSSIYLCSADLREANTIYFGEGSWLTVV.

This clonotype was seen ten or more times. The J gene is TRBJ2-6, the V gene TRBV2, with D uncertain. V lost 5 bases and J 0 bases, leaving 8 bases between the germline ends. The CDR3 totals 15 residues. The V gene's germline CDR1 is SNHLY and CDR2 FYNNEI. CDR3 nucleotides: TGTGCCAGCAGTTTAACTCTCTCTGGGGCCAACGTCCTGACTTTC. It yields the protein CASSLTLSGANVLTF.

The chain combines TRBV12-3 or TRBV12-4 with TRBJ1-1, with TRBD1 as a possible D gene (6 bases). The CDR3 runs to 13 residues. V lost 6 bases, J lost 7 bases, and 15 bases lay in between. CDR3 coding DNA: TGTGCCAGCAGGGTACAGGGAGTACTTGAAGCTTTCTTT. The encoded protein is CASRVQGVLEAFF.

The chain carries TRBV20-1 and TRBJ1-5, with D possibly TRBD1 on 6 matching bases. With 6 bases removed from V and 4 bases from J, the gap between germline ends came to 16 bases. The CDR3 is 14 residues long. Germline V gene sequence: CDR1 DFQATT, CDR2 SNEGSKA (reference sequence). CDR3 coding DNA: TGCAGTGCGCGGACAGTCTTGGGGAATCAGCCCCAGCATTTT. This gives the protein CSARTVLGNQPQHF.

The V and J genes are TRBV20-1 and TRBJ2-2, with D tentatively TRBD1 or TRBD2 (5 bases each). V lost 6 bases and J 1 base, leaving 12 bases between the germline ends. The CDR3 loop spans 14 amino acids. Germline V lookup: CDR1 DFQATT, CDR2 SNEGSKA (reference sequence). CDR3 loop: CSAKTGQNTGELFF. The CDR3 bases are TGCAGTGCAAAAACGGGGCAGAACACCGGGGAGCTGTTTTTT.